The entry below gives a single T cell receptor beta chain sequence along with its context. Its target is unknown. The record originates from a study of shared clonotypes between healthy human individuals. V was pared by 5 bases and J by 8 bases, with 3 bases of the junction left unmatched. The V gene's germline CDR1 is MNHEY and CDR2 SVGAGI. This CDR3 has 14 residues. Some clones are missing from TCRdb's copy, which holds only in-frame ones; the method was immunoSEQ multiplex PCR. The sample has roughly 760,000 clones, around 74% seen once. General study results and limits: The sole specimen, blood, was sampled, and tissue repertoires likely differ.

The sequence came from a woman in her thirties in good health. J is TRBJ2-1 and V is TRBV6-5; 13 bases are shared with TRBD2. Sequencing used memory CD4+ T cells sorted from blood. As to subset: CD45RA-negative fraction. CDR3 protein: CASSDGLAGDEQFF. Written as DNA, the CDR3 is TGTGCCAGCAGTGACGGACTAGCGGGAGATGAGCAGTTCTTC.